This TCR beta chain was sequenced during a study of cytomegalovirus exposure and HLA in healthy donors. About the research overall: Caucasian-associated ancestry cluster membership applied to about 77% of under 450 genotyped donors.

A remark on this clone: Its specificity is not known.

The study ran its PCR with 60 Vbeta and 13 Jbeta primers. Only in-frame clones appear in the TCRdb table, and some are missing; sequencing was by immunoSEQ multiplex PCR. This sample has roughly 180,000 clones; almost 85% occur once, and the top ten carry around 0.96%. Study outcomes and limitations: The authors reported that TCR beta sequences could predict HLA-A and HLA-B alleles. These predictions were accurate for most subjects in the first cohort.

Per germline, CDR1 SNHLY and CDR2 FYNNEI. J was trimmed by 8 bases and V by 7 bases; bases with no gene match: 8. The CDR3 extends over 14 amino acids. The chain recombines TRBV2 with TRBJ1-4, with TRBD1 matching over 9 bases. The source is a young man in good health and CMV-seronegative. Sequenced material: PBMCs. The chain's CDR3 is CASKGSGQGEKLFF. The CDR3 DNA reads as TGTGCCAGCAAAGGGTCGGGACAGGGCGAAAAACTGTTTTTT.